This T cell receptor (beta chain) came from a study of T cell repertoires in cytomegalovirus infection. The overall study: From public TCR beta signatures came an indication of both CMV infection and matching HLA type. Overall study findings and caveats: The ex vivo response was dominated by HLA-C-restricted CMV-specific TCR beta clonotypes. Identification of carriers of CMV plus the relevant HLA was achieved through cumulative public TCR beta family frequency.

V was clipped by 7 bases and J by 11 bases, with 18 bases between them. This CDR3 has 13 residues. The germline gives CDR1 MDHEN, CDR2 SYDVKM. This clonotype has a count of ten or more. The antigen remains undetermined. MiXCR, run by TCRdb on the reads, gives a single entry per CDR3 protein. The data contain about 260,000 distinct CDR3 sequences, around 13% of them seen just once; the ten biggest clones take up about 8.7%. Source material: PBMCs. This TCR came from a human donor in good health (CMV status not recorded). Some clones in this sample may be carry-over from other donors' samples. V usage is TRBV28 and J usage is TRBJ1-5; possibly TRBD1 for D (5 bases). This CDR3 reads CASKEGKLGAQHF. The CDR3 DNA sequence: TGTGCCAGCAAGGAGGGGAAACTCGGGGCCCAGCATTTT.